The 27 T cell receptor beta chains presented below share a single source sample, sequenced in a study of siplizumab effects on memory and regulatory T cells. The assay was immunoSEQ multiplex PCR, and TCRdb's table has in-frame clones only and misses some. The repertoire holds over 100,000 clones, with 92% as singletons. The sample was Tregs sorted from blood. The receptors originated from a human donor in good health.

This rearrangement joins TRBV11-2 to TRBJ2-7; TRBD1 aligns across 9 bases. V shed 3 bases, J shed 2 bases, and the junction held 5 bases outside the gene matches. CDR1 and CDR2 from the germline V gene are SGHAT and FQNNGV. The CDR3 has 15 amino acids. The CDR3 sequence: CASSFTGTGPYEQYF. DNA for the CDR3: TGTGCCAGCAGCTTTACCGGGACAGGGCCCTACGAGCAGTACTTC.

The rearrangement joins TRBV30 to TRBJ1-5; D is perhaps TRBD1 (6 bases). The germline V gene has CDR1 GTSNPN and CDR2 SVGIG (reference sequence). The CDR3 covers 14 residues. V was cut by 3 bases and J by 3 bases, with 12 bases left in between. Here the CDR3 DNA reads TGTGCCTGGAGGGGGGGGCAGGACAATCAGCCCCAGCATTTT. Protein sequence: CAWRGGQDNQPQHF.

The chain links TRBV6-1 to TRBJ1-5, with D unresolved. Trimming stripped 8 bases from V and 0 bases from J, with 8 bases between. The CDR3 is made up of 13 amino acids. CDR1 MNHNS and CDR2 SASEGT come from the germline V gene. In DNA, the CDR3 is TGTGCCAGCGGCATAACTAGCAATCAGCCCCAGCATTTT. This codes for CASGITSNQPQHF.

This clone was detected only once. The J gene is TRBJ1-2, the V gene TRBV6-6; 10 positions agree with TRBD1. In germline, CDR1 is MNHNY, CDR2 SVGAGI (reference sequence). The CDR3 is 14 residues long. Trimming took 5 bases from V and 7 from J; bases not matched to a gene: 7. The chain's CDR3 is CASSPRQGASGYTF. The CDR3 DNA is TGTGCCAGCAGTCCGAGACAGGGGGCCTCTGGCTACACCTTC.

In this sample, this clone turned up once. The gene calls are TRBV6-6 and TRBJ1-4; 8 nucleotides match TRBD1. The germline V gene encodes CDR1 MNHNY and CDR2 SVGAGI (reference sequence). This CDR3 contains 14 residues. Trimming cost V 5 bases and J 1 base; bases outside gene matches: 0. This chain's CDR3 is CASSTGGTNEKLFF. In nucleotides, the CDR3 is TGTGCCAGCAGTACAGGGGGAACTAATGAAAAACTGTTTTTT.

The gene calls are TRBV5-6 and TRBJ2-3; D remains ambiguous. Trimming took off 6 bases at V and 9 bases at J, with 11 bases between the two ends. The CDR3 totals 11 residues. Germline V gene lookup returns CDR1 SGHDT and CDR2 YYEEEE. CDR3 DNA sequence: TGTGCCAGCAATGAAGGGCCAACGCAGTATTTT. This translates into CASNEGPTQYF.

The chain is built from TRBV6-5 and TRBJ1-1; D unclear. The CDR3 has 12 residues. With 7 bases removed from V and 0 bases from J, the gap between germline ends came to 6 bases. Per germline, CDR1 MNHEY and CDR2 SVGAGI. CDR3 DNA: TGTGCCAGCAAGTCGTTGAACACTGAAGCTTTCTTT. The encoded protein is CASKSLNTEAFF.

This chain connects TRBV7-2 to TRBJ2-7; D call uncertain. CDR3 length: 12 amino acids. Germline CDR1 is SGHTA and CDR2 is FQGNSA. Trimming stripped 5 bases from V and 2 bases from J, with 7 bases between. Written as DNA, the CDR3 is TGTGCCAGCAGCCGAGGCACCTACGAGCAGTACTTC. Protein product: CASSRGTYEQYF.

This chain uses TRBV7-2 with TRBJ2-5; D is perhaps TRBD1 or TRBD2 (5 bases each). V lost 5 bases to trimming and J lost 7 bases, with 11 bases between them. Germline CDR1 is SGHTA and CDR2 is FQGNSA. The CDR3 is 12 amino acids. In DNA form, the CDR3 reads TGTGCCAGCAGCCGGGACCATGGGACCCAGTACTTC. Residues: CASSRDHGTQYF.

The rearrangement links TRBV5-1 to TRBJ2-7; 11 nucleotides match TRBD2. Germline V gene sequence: CDR1 SGHRS, CDR2 YFSETQ. This CDR3 has 15 residues. V dropped 1 base and J dropped 0; count of bases not matched to a gene: 0. CDR3 coding DNA: TGCGCCAGCAGCTTGCTAGCGGGAGGCTCCTACGAGCAGTACTTC. Its protein is CASSLLAGGSYEQYF.

This clone was seen once. The J gene is TRBJ1-6, the V gene TRBV30; maybe TRBD1 (6 bases). The germline V gene has CDR1 GTSNPN and CDR2 SVGIG (reference sequence). The V end was cut by 2 bases, the J end by 10 bases, with 18 bases between. The CDR3 is 15 amino acids. The CDR3 spells CAWSQGSTTGSPLHF. The CDR3 DNA reads TGTGCCTGGAGTCAGGGGTCCACCACTGGGTCACCCCTCCACTTT.

The V gene is TRBV27, the J gene TRBJ2-1, with D tentatively TRBD1 or TRBD2 (6 bases each). The CDR3 runs to 14 residues. Germline V gives CDR1 MNHEY, CDR2 SMNVEV (reference sequence). Trimming removed 3 bases from V and 5 bases from J, with 11 bases in between. As DNA, the CDR3 is TGTGCCAGCAGTTTTTGGGGGGCAAACAATGAGCAGTTCTTC. This encodes CASSFWGANNEQFF.

This clone showed up just once. The V call is TRBV30, the J call TRBJ1-5; 9 bases line up with TRBD1. V lost 1 base, J lost 8 bases, and 9 bases stayed unmatched. Germline V lookup: CDR1 GTSNPN, CDR2 SVGIG (reference sequence). The CDR3 totals 15 residues. CDR3 DNA sequence: TGTGCCTGGAGTGAGGGCGGACAGGGGAGGGAGCCCCAGCATTTT. Its protein product is CAWSEGGQGREPQHF.

The V and J genes are TRBV11-2 and TRBJ2-4; D ambiguous. CDR3 length: 11 residues. The V end lost 3 bases, the J end lost 6 bases, and 3 bases lay between the germline ends. CDR1 SGHAT and CDR2 FQNNGV come from the germline V gene. The CDR3 DNA reads TGTGCCAGCAGCTTGACAAACATTCAGTACTTC. Protein product: CASSLTNIQYF.

The chain has TRBV27 and TRBJ2-7; D might be TRBD2 (6 bases). V was cut by 6 bases and J by 7 bases, with 22 bases left in between. This CDR3 region has 15 residues. The germline V gene has CDR1 MNHEY and CDR2 SMNVEV (reference sequence). CDR3 protein: CASRLGGVPLGEQYF. The CDR3 coding sequence is TGTGCCAGCAGGCTCGGAGGGGTCCCTTTGGGGGAGCAGTACTTC.

The rearrangement uses TRBV5-1 and TRBJ2-1; D could derive from TRBD1 or TRBD2 (6 bases each). V was shortened by 4 bases and J by 1 base, with 9 bases between the two germline ends. The CDR3 is 14 residues long. Germline V gives CDR1 SGHRS, CDR2 YFSETQ. DNA of the CDR3: TGCGCCAGCAGCGAGGGGGGATCCTACAATGAGCAGTTCTTC. This translates into CASSEGGSYNEQFF.

The rearrangement uses TRBV14 and TRBJ1-2; 9 positions match TRBD1. Germline CDR1 SGHDN, CDR2 FVKESK. The V segment lost 2 bases and the J segment 2 bases; nucleotides outside the gene matches: 3. The CDR3 is 15 residues long. This CDR3 is CASSQLGTGNYGYTF. DNA of the CDR3: TGTGCCAGCAGCCAACTGGGGACAGGGAACTATGGCTACACCTTC.

The chain joins TRBV2 to TRBJ1-3; no reliable D call. The germline CDR1 and CDR2 sequences are SNHLY and FYNNEI. V lost 3 bases and J 1 base, leaving 7 bases between the germline ends. CDR3 length equals 14 residues. The CDR3 DNA reads TGTGCCAGCAGTGACAAATATTCTGGAAACACCATATATTTT. Translated, it gives CASSDKYSGNTIYF.

The chain joins TRBV12-5 to TRBJ2-7, with D unclear. CDR1 and CDR2 from the germline V gene are LGHNT and FRNRAP. The CDR3 contains 11 residues. V shed 2 bases and J shed 6 bases, with 5 bases lying between them. CDR3 sequence reads: CASGLKGEQYF. CDR3 DNA sequence: TGTGCTAGTGGTTTGAAAGGCGAGCAGTACTTC.

V and J are TRBV6-5 and TRBJ1-2, with TRBD1 matching over 7 bases. After removal of 2 bases from V and 6 bases from J, the junction contained 3 bases not matched to a gene. The CDR3 length is 13 residues. Per the germline V gene, CDR1 is MNHEY and CDR2 is SVGAGI. CDR3 nucleotides: TGTGCCAGCAGTTACGCTAGGGGGCATGGCTACACCTTC. Its translation: CASSYARGHGYTF.

The chain links TRBV4-1 to TRBJ2-3; D not certain. Trimming left V 1 base short and J 3 bases short, with 2 bases between. Looked up from germline, CDR1 is MGHRA and CDR2 is YSYEKL. This CDR3 spans 12 amino acids. CDR3 coding DNA: TGCGCCAGCAGCCAAGCAACAGATACGCAGTATTTT. It specifies CASSQATDTQYF.

The J gene is TRBJ2-3, the V gene TRBV6-5; possible D gene TRBD1, 6 bases. V dropped 7 bases and J dropped 4 bases, with 12 bases sitting between them. This CDR3 contains 13 residues. Per the germline V gene, CDR1 is MNHEY and CDR2 is SVGAGI. The CDR3, as DNA: TGTGCCAGCACGGGACACAAATCAGATACGCAGTATTTT. It translates to CASTGHKSDTQYF.

The table lists this clone with a few counts. The chain uses TRBV5-4 and TRBJ2-1; 8 bases are shared with TRBD2. Trimming at V came to 0 bases and at J to 3 bases, leaving 8 bases not matched to a gene. From germline, CDR1 is SGHNT and CDR2 YYREEE (reference sequence). The CDR3 loop spans 17 amino acids. This CDR3 reads CASSLGGSGGDYNEQFF. Written as DNA, the CDR3 is TGTGCCAGCAGCTTGGGGGGAAGCGGGGGCGACTACAATGAGCAGTTCTTC. The full variable domain, completed using reference TRBV5-4 and TRBJ2-1, is ETGVTQSPTHLIKTRGQQVTLRCSSQSGHNTVSWYQQALGQGPQFIFQYYREEENGRGNFPPRFSGLQFPNYSSELNVNALELDDSALYLCASSLGGSGGDYNEQFFGPGTRLTVL.

The table lists this clone with a count of one. V usage is TRBV4-2 and J usage is TRBJ2-7, with 9 nucleotides matching TRBD2. V was clipped by 3 bases and J by 7 bases; unmatched bases: 10. This CDR3 spans 15 amino acids. Germline assignment: CDR1 LGHNA and CDR2 YNFKEQ. Here the CDR3 reads CASSQVAGGPREQYF. In DNA, the CDR3 is TGTGCCAGCAGCCAGGTCGCGGGAGGGCCGAGGGAGCAGTACTTC.

The sample holds many counts of this clone. A read error may account for a junction end that differs from germline. The CDR3 reads CASSYSNTANAVF. The CDR3 DNA reads TGTGCCAGCAGTTACTCGAATACAGCAAACGCCGTCTTC. This chain connects TRBV6-5 to TRBJ1-2; D ambiguous. Germline V CDR1 and CDR2: MNHEY, SVGAGI. The CDR3 is 13 amino acids.

This rearrangement joins TRBV6-5 to TRBJ1-4, with 8 bases identical to TRBD1. Germline V lookup: CDR1 MNHEY, CDR2 SVGAGI. The CDR3 spans 15 residues. V was pared by 6 bases and J by 3 bases, with 6 bases of the junction left unmatched. CDR3 amino acids: CASRSRGRANEKLFF. DNA for the CDR3: TGTGCCAGCAGGAGCAGGGGGCGGGCTAATGAAAAACTGTTTTTT.

V and J are TRBV7-9 and TRBJ1-2; D is possibly TRBD1 (5 bases). The CDR3 totals 15 residues. Germline V gene data show CDR1 as SEHNR and CDR2 as FQNEAQ (reference sequence). V gave up 1 base and J gave up 3 bases, with 12 bases separating them. This CDR3 reads CASSLERPGDYGYTF. The CDR3 DNA follows: TGTGCCAGCAGCTTAGAGAGGCCGGGGGACTATGGCTACACCTTC.